This record looks at one T cell receptor (beta chain) sequence and its context. No antigen is known for it. The CDR3 sequence is 14 residues long. V lost 4 bases and J lost 4; bases outside the gene matches: 4. Germline CDR1 and CDR2: KGHSH and LQKENI. Profiling relied on immunoSEQ multiplex PCR, and the TCRdb table lists in-frame clones only, not all of them. The sample contains about 1.4 million clones, 95% to 97% of which appear only once. This sample is drawn from a study of shared clonotypes between healthy human individuals. Study details: A donor's plate count was three for CD4 naive and three for CD4 memory; CD8 naive had two and CD8 memory one.

Study-level points and caveats: The study found roughly 5% of naive CD4 clonotypes shared across a handful of donors. Among non-shared clonotypes, generation probabilities were lower than among those shared by all four donors. Only blood underwent sampling, and tissue repertoires likely differ.

The TCR originated in a man aged 25-45 years in good health. This rearrangement joins TRBV18 to TRBJ2-7, with TRBD1 matching 10 bases. The source material was naive CD4+ T cells sorted from blood. Specified subset: CD45RA+ positively selected. CDR3 in amino acids: CASSRTGQGYEQYF. CDR3 in DNA: TGTGCCAGCTCACGAACGGGACAGGGGTACGAGCAGTACTTC.